These T cell receptor beta chains were read from a single sample in a study of early T cells in non-severe SARS-CoV-2 infection. MiXCR, applied by TCRdb to the 5' RACE reads, yields one record per CDR3 protein. The sample contains under 90,000 distinct CDR3 sequences, around 15% of which appear only once. The specimen was whole blood. The origin of the receptors is an adult who was a healthcare worker with PCR-confirmed SARS-CoV-2 infection or an uninfected control (not recorded which). The CDR3 runs from the conserved cysteine through the conserved F or W. A D gene is named only where the DNA matches it firmly. Expanded clones are given a class, and other clones once, few, many or no size at all.

v_call: TRBV5-1; d_call: NA; j_call: TRBJ1-5; clone_size: many; cdr3_aa: CASSLLGDNQPQHF; cdr3_nt: TGCGCCAGCAGCTTGTTAGGGGACAATCAGCCCCAGCATTTT
v_call: TRBV5-1; d_call: TRBD1; j_call: TRBJ2-7; clone_size: NA; cdr3_aa: CASSPGQGEYEQYF; cdr3_nt: TGCGCCAGCAGCCCTGGACAGGGTGAATACGAGCAGTACTTC
v_call: TRBV6-5; d_call: TRBD1; j_call: TRBJ2-1; clone_size: NA; cdr3_aa: CASSYRQGPSYNEQFF; cdr3_nt: TGTGCCAGCAGTTACCGACAGGGACCCTCCTACAATGAGCAGTTCTTC
v_call: TRBV18; d_call: TRBD1; j_call: TRBJ1-5; clone_size: many; cdr3_aa: CASSPEGASNQPQHF; cdr3_nt: TGTGCCAGCTCACCGGAGGGGGCAAGCAATCAGCCCCAGCATTTT
v_call: TRBV29-1; d_call: NA; j_call: TRBJ1-1; clone_size: few; cdr3_aa: CSVEGLLAFF; cdr3_nt: TGCAGCGTTGAGGGTCTGTTAGCTTTCTTT
v_call: TRBV29-1; d_call: TRBD1; j_call: TRBJ2-7; clone_size: few; cdr3_aa: CSVVRGQGRAYEQYF; cdr3_nt: TGCAGCGTTGTCCGAGGACAGGGTCGGGCGTACGAGCAGTACTTC
v_call: TRBV7-9; d_call: TRBD1; j_call: TRBJ1-2; clone_size: many; cdr3_aa: CASRAQTGAYGYTF; cdr3_nt: TGTGCCAGCAGAGCCCAAACAGGGGCCTATGGCTACACCTTC
v_call: TRBV29-1; d_call: TRBD1; j_call: TRBJ2-7; clone_size: few; cdr3_aa: CSVDRGLEQYF; cdr3_nt: TGCAGCGTTGACAGGGGGCTCGAGCAGTACTTC
v_call: TRBV18; d_call: NA; j_call: TRBJ2-1; clone_size: many; cdr3_aa: CASSQSLGNEQFF; cdr3_nt: TGTGCCAGCTCCCAGAGTTTGGGGAATGAGCAGTTCTTC
v_call: TRBV29-1; d_call: TRBD1; j_call: TRBJ1-2; clone_size: NA; cdr3_aa: CSVEDRDRSNGYTF; cdr3_nt: TGCAGCGTTGAAGACCGGGACAGGAGCAATGGCTACACCTTC
v_call: TRBV7-9; d_call: NA; j_call: TRBJ1-6; clone_size: few; cdr3_aa: CASSPEAPLHF; cdr3_nt: TGTGCCAGCAGTCCCGAAGCCCCCCTCCACTTT
v_call: TRBV4-3; d_call: TRBD2; j_call: TRBJ2-1; clone_size: few; cdr3_aa: CASSGLAGGRQYNEQFF; cdr3_nt: TGCGCCAGCAGTGGGCTAGCGGGGGGGCGTCAATACAATGAGCAGTTCTTC
v_call: TRBV7-2; d_call: TRBD2; j_call: TRBJ2-1; clone_size: NA; cdr3_aa: CASSSGTSGGPYNEQFF; cdr3_nt: TGTGCCAGCAGCTCCGGGACTAGCGGGGGACCCTACAATGAGCAGTTCTTC
v_call: TRBV20-1; d_call: NA; j_call: TRBJ2-7; clone_size: NA; cdr3_aa: CSARVSSSYEQYF; cdr3_nt: TGCAGTGCTAGAGTTTCTAGCTCCTACGAGCAGTACTTC
v_call: TRBV3-1; d_call: TRBD1; j_call: TRBJ1-3; clone_size: NA; cdr3_aa: CASSLDPTGPGNTIYF; cdr3_nt: TGTGCCAGCAGCCTCGACCCGACAGGGCCTGGAAACACCATATATTTT
v_call: TRBV10-1; d_call: NA; j_call: TRBJ2-7; clone_size: few; cdr3_aa: CASSRGTSSYEQYF; cdr3_nt: TGCGCCAGCAGTAGGGGCACAAGTTCCTACGAGCAGTACTTC
v_call: TRBV3-1; d_call: NA; j_call: TRBJ1-2; clone_size: few; cdr3_aa: CASSTDSLYGYTF; cdr3_nt: TGTGCCAGCAGCACCGACAGCCTATATGGCTACACCTTC
v_call: TRBV11-1; d_call: TRBD2; j_call: TRBJ2-5; clone_size: few; cdr3_aa: CASSPGTRQEETQYF; cdr3_nt: TGTGCCAGCAGCCCCGGGACTAGGCAAGAAGAGACCCAGTACTTC
v_call: TRBV18; d_call: NA; j_call: TRBJ1-2; clone_size: few; cdr3_aa: CASSLTTANYGYTF; cdr3_nt: TGTGCCAGCTCACTGACAACCGCAAACTATGGCTACACCTTC
v_call: TRBV6-5; d_call: NA; j_call: TRBJ2-3; clone_size: NA; cdr3_aa: CASTYVGGGTDTQYF; cdr3_nt: TGTGCCAGCACCTATGTAGGGGGAGGGACAGATACGCAGTATTTT
v_call: TRBV18; d_call: NA; j_call: TRBJ1-1; clone_size: many; cdr3_aa: CASSPRGRENTEAFF; cdr3_nt: TGTGCCAGCTCACCAAGGGGGAGAGAGAACACTGAAGCTTTCTTT
v_call: TRBV4-2; d_call: NA; j_call: TRBJ1-2; clone_size: NA; cdr3_aa: CASSHGSSNYGYTF; cdr3_nt: TGTGCCAGCAGCCATGGCAGCTCTAACTATGGCTACACCTTC
v_call: TRBV3-1; d_call: NA; j_call: TRBJ1-2; clone_size: many; cdr3_aa: CASSQVGTPTGYGYTF; cdr3_nt: TGTGCCAGCAGCCAAGTTGGGACACCGACCGGCTATGGCTACACCTTC
v_call: TRBV6-1; d_call: TRBD1; j_call: TRBJ1-5; clone_size: NA; cdr3_aa: CASSDRTGVQPQHF; cdr3_nt: TGTGCCAGCAGTGACAGGACAGGGGTTCAGCCCCAGCATTTT
v_call: TRBV20-1; d_call: NA; j_call: TRBJ2-7; clone_size: NA; cdr3_aa: CSARDRVDYYEQYF; cdr3_nt: TGCAGTGCTAGAGACAGGGTCGATTACTACGAGCAGTACTTC
v_call: TRBV6-5; d_call: NA; j_call: TRBJ1-1; clone_size: few; cdr3_aa: CASSYLPEPGGPEAFF; cdr3_nt: TGTGCCAGCAGTTACTTGCCGGAACCCGGGGGGCCTGAAGCTTTCTTT
v_call: TRBV7-2; d_call: NA; j_call: TRBJ1-4; clone_size: NA; cdr3_aa: CASSPQGMTNEKLFF; cdr3_nt: TGTGCCAGCAGCCCGCAGGGGATGACTAATGAAAAACTGTTTTTT
v_call: TRBV19; d_call: NA; j_call: TRBJ2-7; clone_size: few; cdr3_aa: CASSIDRDYEQYF; cdr3_nt: TGTGCCAGTAGTATAGATCGGGACTACGAGCAGTACTTC
v_call: TRBV10-2; d_call: NA; j_call: TRBJ1-6; clone_size: NA; cdr3_aa: CASSESSGADGNSPLHF; cdr3_nt: TGCGCCAGCAGTGAGTCCTCAGGGGCCGACGGGAATTCACCCCTCCACTTT
v_call: TRBV7-9; d_call: TRBD1; j_call: TRBJ1-1; clone_size: many; cdr3_aa: CASSPRDSRSNTEAFF; cdr3_nt: TGTGCCAGCAGCCCCCGGGACAGCCGCTCCAACACTGAAGCTTTCTTT
v_call: TRBV18; d_call: NA; j_call: TRBJ1-3; clone_size: many; cdr3_aa: CASSPSGITGNTIYF; cdr3_nt: TGTGCCAGCTCACCGTCAGGGATTACTGGAAACACCATATATTTT
v_call: TRBV30; d_call: NA; j_call: TRBJ1-4; clone_size: few; cdr3_aa: CAWSAFVATNEKLFF; cdr3_nt: TGTGCCTGGAGCGCCTTCGTTGCAACTAATGAAAAACTGTTTTTT
v_call: TRBV7-9; d_call: NA; j_call: TRBJ2-3; clone_size: many; cdr3_aa: CASSLTLEGDTQYF; cdr3_nt: TGTGCCAGCAGCTTAACCCTAGAGGGAGATACGCAGTATTTT
v_call: TRBV4-1; d_call: TRBD2; j_call: TRBJ2-2; clone_size: NA; cdr3_aa: CASSQNAGGTGELFF; cdr3_nt: TGCGCCAGCAGCCAAAACGCGGGGGGCACCGGGGAGCTGTTTTTT